The 8 T cell receptor beta chains given below trace back to one sample, sequenced in a study of identical twins. TCRdb reprocessed the 5' RACE reads via MiXCR and lists one record per CDR3 protein. Here the sample spans 250,000 or so distinct CDR3 sequences, roughly 13% being singletons. The sample was also reused in another study, on yellow fever vaccine responses in identical twins.

Sequencing was carried out using memory (CD45RO+) T cells sorted from blood. These receptors were taken from a woman younger than 35 in good health.

This clonotype was found a few times. This chain joins TRBV5-1 and TRBJ2-3; D might be TRBD2 (5 bases). Germline V lookup: CDR1 SGHRS, CDR2 YFSETQ. The CDR3 is 12 residues long. V was clipped by 3 bases and J by 6 bases, with 8 bases between them. CDR3 residues: CASSSGVDTQYF. DNA of the CDR3: TGCGCCAGCAGCTCCGGGGTCGATACGCAGTATTTT.

J is TRBJ1-4 and V is TRBV7-3; D might be TRBD1 (6 bases). The germline V gene encodes CDR1 SGHTA and CDR2 FQGTGA. The germline V and J ends were trimmed by 6 bases and 7 bases, with 15 bases remaining between them. CDR3 length equals 14 residues. CDR3: CASSLQGGAEKLFF. The CDR3 nucleotides are TGTGCCAGCAGTTTACAGGGAGGCGCTGAAAAACTGTTTTTT. Drawing the rest from reference TRBV7-3 and TRBJ1-4, the complete variable domain is GAGVSQTPSNKVTEKGKYVELRCDPISGHTALYWYRQSLGQGPEFLIYFQGTGAADDSGLPNDRFFAVRPEGSVSTLKIQRTERGDSAVYLCASSLQGGAEKLFFGSGTQLSVL.

The V gene is TRBV6-2 or TRBV6-3, the J gene TRBJ2-4; the D is unclear. The CDR3 is 12 residues long. V dropped 6 bases and J dropped 7 bases, with 10 bases sitting between them. Looked up from germline, CDR1 is MNHEY and CDR2 is SVGEGT. The DNA of the CDR3 is TGTGCCAGCAGCTACCGGGCCAACATTCAGTACTTC. Protein product: CASSYRANIQYF.

The sample holds a few counts of this clonotype. The chain couples TRBV7-2 to TRBJ2-2, with 9 bases fitting TRBD2. The CDR3 has 16 residues. J lost 2 bases, V lost 1 base, and 2 bases had no gene match. Germline V gene data show CDR1 as SGHTA and CDR2 as FQGNSA. The CDR3 here is CASSLGLAVNTGELFF. CDR3 DNA: TGTGCCAGCAGCTTAGGACTAGCGGTAAACACCGGGGAGCTGTTTTTT.

The sample holds many counts of this clonotype. V and J are TRBV12-3 or TRBV12-4 and TRBJ1-2; D not certain. The V end lost 6 bases, the J end lost 2 bases, and 16 bases lay between the germline ends. This CDR3 is built from 15 residues. CDR3 bases: TGTGCCAGCAGCGGGGTCACAGCGGTAAACTATGGCTACACCTTC. The encoded protein is CASSGVTAVNYGYTF.

V usage is TRBV5-6 and J usage is TRBJ1-2; possible D gene TRBD1, 6 bases. The CDR3 is made up of 15 amino acids. CDR1 and CDR2 from the germline V gene are SGHDT and YYEEEE. Trimming took 6 bases from V and 3 from J, leaving 18 bases between them. The CDR3 reads CASTGGGATYYGYTF. DNA of the CDR3: TGTGCCAGCACCGGGGGGGGCGCAACCTACTATGGCTACACCTTC.

This clonotype came up a few times. The chain uses TRBV18 and TRBJ2-1; D remains unclear. This CDR3 is built from 15 residues. Between the trimmed V and J ends, which lost 3 bases and 0 bases, there was a span of 9 bases. Germline CDR1 reads KGHSH; CDR2 reads LQKENI. The CDR3 protein is CASSPSISSYNEQFF. The CDR3 DNA follows: TGTGCCAGCTCACCCAGTATCTCCTCCTACAATGAGCAGTTCTTC.

This clonotype came up a few times. The chain combines TRBV4-3 with TRBJ2-5; TRBD1 matches at 11 bases. CDR1 and CDR2 from the germline V gene are LGHNA and YSLEER. The CDR3 is made up of 17 amino acids. V shed 1 base and J 4 bases; nucleotides not matched to a gene: 8. The CDR3 DNA follows: TGCGCCAGCAGCCAAGGTTTACGGACAGGGGGCCTAGAGACCCAGTACTTC. This sequence encodes CASSQGLRTGGLETQYF.